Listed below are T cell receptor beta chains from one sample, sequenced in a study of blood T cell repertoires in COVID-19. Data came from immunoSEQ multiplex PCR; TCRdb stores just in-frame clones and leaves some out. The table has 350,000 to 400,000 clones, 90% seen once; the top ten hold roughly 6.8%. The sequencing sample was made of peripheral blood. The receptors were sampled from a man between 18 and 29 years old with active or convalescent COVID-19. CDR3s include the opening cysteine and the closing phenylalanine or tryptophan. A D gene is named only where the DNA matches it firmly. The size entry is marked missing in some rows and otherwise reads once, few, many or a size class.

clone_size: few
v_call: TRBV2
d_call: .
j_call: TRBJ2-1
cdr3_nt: TGTGCCAGCAGTACAGGGTATAGTGAGCAGTTCTTC
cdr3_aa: CASSTGYSEQFF

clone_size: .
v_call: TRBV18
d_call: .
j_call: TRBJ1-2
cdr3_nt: TGTGCCAGCTCACCACCCCCAGGGCCCCGGCTTGGCTACACCTTC
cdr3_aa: CASSPPPGPRLGYTF

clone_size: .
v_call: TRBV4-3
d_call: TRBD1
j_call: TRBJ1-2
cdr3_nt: TGCGCCAGCAGCCTAGGACGGGACAGTGACTACTACACCTTC
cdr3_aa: CASSLGRDSDYYTF

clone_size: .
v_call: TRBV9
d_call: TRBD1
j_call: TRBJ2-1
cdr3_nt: TGTGCCAGCAGCGTAGCTATAGGGGGCAGCGACAATGAGCAGTTCTTC
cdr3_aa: CASSVAIGGSDNEQFF

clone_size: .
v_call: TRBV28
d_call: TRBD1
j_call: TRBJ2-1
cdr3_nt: TGTGCCAGCAGTCTAACAGGGGATGAGCAGTTCTTC
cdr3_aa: CASSLTGDEQFF

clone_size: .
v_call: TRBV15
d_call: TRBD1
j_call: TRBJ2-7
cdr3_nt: TGTGCCACCAGCAGGGGGACAGTATTCAGAGAGCAGTACTTC
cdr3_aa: CATSRGTVFREQYF

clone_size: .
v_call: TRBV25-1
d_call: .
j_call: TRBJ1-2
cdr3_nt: TGTGCCAGCAGTGAATATTTTACAGATAACTATGGCTACACCTTC
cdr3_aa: CASSEYFTDNYGYTF

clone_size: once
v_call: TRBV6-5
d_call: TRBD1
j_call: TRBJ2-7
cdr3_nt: TGTGCCAGCAGTCGACCGGGACAGGTTGGCGAGCAGTACTTC
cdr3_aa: CASSRPGQVGEQYF

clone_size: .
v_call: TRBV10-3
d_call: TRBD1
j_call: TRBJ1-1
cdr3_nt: TGTGCCATCAGTACAGGGGGCGACAACACTGAAGCTTTCTTT
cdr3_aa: CAISTGGDNTEAFF

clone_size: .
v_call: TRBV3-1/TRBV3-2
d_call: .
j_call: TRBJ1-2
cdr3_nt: TGTGCCAGCAGCCAGGCTACAGGGTATGTCTACACCTTC
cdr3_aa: CASSQATGYVYTF

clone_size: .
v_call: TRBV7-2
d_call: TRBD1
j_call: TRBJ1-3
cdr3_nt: TGTGCCAGCAGTAAGGACAGGCGAAACACCATATATTTT
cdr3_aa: CASSKDRRNTIYF

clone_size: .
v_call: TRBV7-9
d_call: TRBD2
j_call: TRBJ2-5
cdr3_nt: TGTGCCAGCAGCTTAGATGTAGCGGGAGGGCCATTCCATGAGACCCAGTACTTC
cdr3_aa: CASSLDVAGGPFHETQYF

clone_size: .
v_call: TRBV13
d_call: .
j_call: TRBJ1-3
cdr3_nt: TGTGCCAGCGAACTCTCTTTCGGTTTCGGAAACACCATATATTTT
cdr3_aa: CASELSFGFGNTIYF

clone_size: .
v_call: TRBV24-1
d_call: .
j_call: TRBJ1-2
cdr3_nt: TGTGCCACCAGTGATGAAGGGGCCAACTATGGCTACACCTTC
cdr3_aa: CATSDEGANYGYTF

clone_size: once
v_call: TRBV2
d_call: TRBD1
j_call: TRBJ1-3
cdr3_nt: TGTGCCAGCAGTGCGGGGACAGGGGGCTTATACACCATATATTTT
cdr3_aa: CASSAGTGGLYTIYF

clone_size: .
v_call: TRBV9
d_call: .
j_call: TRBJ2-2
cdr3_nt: TGTGCCAGCAGCGTAGACGGCAGGGGTCCCGGGGAGCTGTTTTTT
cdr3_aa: CASSVDGRGPGELFF

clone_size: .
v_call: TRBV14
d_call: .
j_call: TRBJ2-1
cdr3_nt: TGTGCCAGCAGCCGCACTACCAATGAGCAGTTCTTC
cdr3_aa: CASSRTTNEQFF

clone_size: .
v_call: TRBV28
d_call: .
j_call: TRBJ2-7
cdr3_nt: TGTGCCAGCACCTACCAGCGGGTCCCTCCCTTAGAGCAGTACTTC
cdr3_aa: CASTYQRVPPLEQYF

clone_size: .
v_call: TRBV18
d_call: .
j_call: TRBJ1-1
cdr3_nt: TGTGCCAGCTCACCCCCGCTAGCTGAAGCTTTCTTT
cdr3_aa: CASSPPLAEAFF

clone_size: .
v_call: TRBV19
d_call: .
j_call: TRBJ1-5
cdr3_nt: TGTGCCAGTTCCTCCAGTCCCCTTACCCAGGGGATATGGAATCAGCCCCAGCATTTT
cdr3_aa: CASSSSPLTQGIWNQPQHF

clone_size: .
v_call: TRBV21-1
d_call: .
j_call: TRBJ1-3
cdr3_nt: TGTGCCAGCAGCAGAACGCCGAATGCGCGCTCTGGAAACACCATATATTTT
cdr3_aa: CASSRTPNARSGNTIYF

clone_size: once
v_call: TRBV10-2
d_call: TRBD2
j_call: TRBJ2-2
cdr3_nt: TGCGCCAGCAAGGCGGGAGTGACAACCGGGGAGCTGTTTTTT
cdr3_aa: CASKAGVTTGELFF

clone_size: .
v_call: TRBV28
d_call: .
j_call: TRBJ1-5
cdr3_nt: TGTGCCAGCAGTGACGGGACATTTGTTAGCAATCAGCCCCAGCATTTT
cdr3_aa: CASSDGTFVSNQPQHF

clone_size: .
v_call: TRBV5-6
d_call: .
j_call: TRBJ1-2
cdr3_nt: TGTGCCAGCAGCTGGATGGGCACACCTAACTATGGCTACACCTTC
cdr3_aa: CASSWMGTPNYGYTF

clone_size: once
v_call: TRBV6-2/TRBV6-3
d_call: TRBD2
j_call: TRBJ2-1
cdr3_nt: TGTGCCAGCAGTTACGAGGGACTAGGCCCAAATGAGCAGTTCTTC
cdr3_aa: CASSYEGLGPNEQFF

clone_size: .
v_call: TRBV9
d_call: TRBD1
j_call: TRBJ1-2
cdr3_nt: TGTGCCAGCAGCGCAACGGGACAGGGGGTTGCCTACACCTTC
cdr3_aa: CASSATGQGVAYTF

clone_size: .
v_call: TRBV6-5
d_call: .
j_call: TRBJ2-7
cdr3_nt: TGTGCCAGCAGCCCCCTCTATGCGGGCGCCTACGAGCAGTACTTC
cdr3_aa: CASSPLYAGAYEQYF

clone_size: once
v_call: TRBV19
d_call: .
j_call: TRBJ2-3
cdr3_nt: TGTGCCAGTAGTCGACAGTCCACAGATACGCAGTATTTT
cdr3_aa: CASSRQSTDTQYF

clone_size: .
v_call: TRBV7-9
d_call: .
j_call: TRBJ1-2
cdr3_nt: TGTGCCAGCAGCTACAGGCTCTATGGCTACACCTTC
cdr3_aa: CASSYRLYGYTF

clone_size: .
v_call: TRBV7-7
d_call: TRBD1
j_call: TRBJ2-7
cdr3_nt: TGTGCCAGCCCCCCAGGGACAGGGTACTACGAGCAGTACTTC
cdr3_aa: CASPPGTGYYEQYF

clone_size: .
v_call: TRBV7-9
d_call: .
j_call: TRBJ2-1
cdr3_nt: TGTGCCAGCAGCTTCGGGAGCGGGTTTGTGAATGAGCAGTTCTTC
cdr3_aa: CASSFGSGFVNEQFF

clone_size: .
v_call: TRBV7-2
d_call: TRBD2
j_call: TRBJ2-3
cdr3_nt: TGTGCCAGCAGCTCCGGGAGGAGCACAGATACGCAGTATTTT
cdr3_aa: CASSSGRSTDTQYF

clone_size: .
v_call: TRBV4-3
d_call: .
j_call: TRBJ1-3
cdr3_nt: TGCGCCAGCAGTCCAGACAGCAGCTCTGGAAACACCATATATTTT
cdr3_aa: CASSPDSSSGNTIYF

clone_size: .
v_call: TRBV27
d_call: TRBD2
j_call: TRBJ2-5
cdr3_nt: TGTGCCAGCAGTTTTAGCGGGAGGGCGGTTCGAGAGACCCAGTACTTC
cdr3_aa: CASSFSGRAVRETQYF

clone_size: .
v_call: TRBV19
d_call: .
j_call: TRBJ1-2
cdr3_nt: TGTGCCAGTAGTACTCGTTGGGCCTCCTATGGCTACACCTTC
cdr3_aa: CASSTRWASYGYTF

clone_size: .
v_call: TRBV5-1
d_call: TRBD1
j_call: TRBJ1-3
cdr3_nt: TGCGCCAGCAGCTTGTCCAGGGGGCGATTGGCCAACTCTGGAAACACCATATATTTT
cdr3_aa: CASSLSRGRLANSGNTIYF

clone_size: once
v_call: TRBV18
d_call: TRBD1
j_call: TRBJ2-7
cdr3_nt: TGTGCCAGCTCATCCGCGACAGGGGGCTCCTACGAGCAGTACTTC
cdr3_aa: CASSSATGGSYEQYF

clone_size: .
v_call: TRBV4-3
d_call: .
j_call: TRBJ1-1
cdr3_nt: TGCGCCAGCAGCCAGACCGTTCGGGAGAACACTGAAGCTTTCTTT
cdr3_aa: CASSQTVRENTEAFF

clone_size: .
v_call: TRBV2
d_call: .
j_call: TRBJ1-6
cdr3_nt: TGTGCCAGCAGTACCAAAGGGACTGCCAACTCACCCCTCCACTTT
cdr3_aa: CASSTKGTANSPLHF

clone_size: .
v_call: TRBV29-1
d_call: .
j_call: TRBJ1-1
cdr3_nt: TGCAGCGGGAGGAACACTGAAGCTTTCTTT
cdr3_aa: CSGRNTEAFF

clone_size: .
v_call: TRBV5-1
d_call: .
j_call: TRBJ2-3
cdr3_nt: TGCGCCAGCAGCTTGGTTAGGGGGAGGGATGCAGATACGCAGTATTTT
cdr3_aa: CASSLVRGRDADTQYF

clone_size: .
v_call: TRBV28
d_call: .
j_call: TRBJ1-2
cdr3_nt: TGTGCCAGCAGTCTCCATGGCTACACCTTC
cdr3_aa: CASSLHGYTF

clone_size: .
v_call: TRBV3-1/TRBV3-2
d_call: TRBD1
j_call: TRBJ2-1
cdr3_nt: TGTGCCAGCAGCCCCCTGGACAGGTTGGGGACCTACAATGAGCAGTTCTTC
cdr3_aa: CASSPLDRLGTYNEQFF

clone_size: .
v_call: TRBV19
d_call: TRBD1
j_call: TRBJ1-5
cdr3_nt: TGTGCCAGTACGGTGTTCCGACAGGGGGCTACCCAGCCCCAGCATTTT
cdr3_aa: CASTVFRQGATQPQHF

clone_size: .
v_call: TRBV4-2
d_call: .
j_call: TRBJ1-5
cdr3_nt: TGTGCCAGCAGCCAAGGCGGCAGGGGATATAGCAATCAGCCCCAGCATTTT
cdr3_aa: CASSQGGRGYSNQPQHF

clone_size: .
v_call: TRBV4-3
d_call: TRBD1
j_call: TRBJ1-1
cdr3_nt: TGCGCCAGCAGCAATATGACTGTAGGGGGCGTCACTGAAGCTTTCTTT
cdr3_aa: CASSNMTVGGVTEAFF

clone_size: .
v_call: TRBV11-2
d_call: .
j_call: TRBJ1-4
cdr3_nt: TGTGCCAGCAGCTTTCTCCAGGGACACCAAAATTATGAAAAACTGTTTTTT
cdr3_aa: CASSFLQGHQNYEKLFF

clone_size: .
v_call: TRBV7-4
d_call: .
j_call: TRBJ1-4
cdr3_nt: TGTGCCAGCAGCTTCTATCTGGGCAGCCTTGCCGAAAAACTGTTTTTT
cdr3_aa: CASSFYLGSLAEKLFF

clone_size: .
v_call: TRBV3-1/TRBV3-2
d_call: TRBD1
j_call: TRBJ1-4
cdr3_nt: TGTGCCAGCAGCGGGACAGGGGTTAATGAAAAACTGTTTTTT
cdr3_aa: CASSGTGVNEKLFF